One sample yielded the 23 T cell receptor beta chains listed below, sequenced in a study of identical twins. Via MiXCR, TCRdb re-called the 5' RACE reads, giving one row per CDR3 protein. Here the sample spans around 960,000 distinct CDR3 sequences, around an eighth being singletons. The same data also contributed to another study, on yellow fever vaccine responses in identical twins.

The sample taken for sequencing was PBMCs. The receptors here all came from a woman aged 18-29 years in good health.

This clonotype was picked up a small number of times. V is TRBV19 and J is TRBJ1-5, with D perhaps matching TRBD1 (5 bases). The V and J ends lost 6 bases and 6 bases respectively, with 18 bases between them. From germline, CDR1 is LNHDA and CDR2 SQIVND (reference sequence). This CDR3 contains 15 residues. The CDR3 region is CASSILVGTGQPQHF. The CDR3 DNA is TGTGCCAGTAGCATCCTCGTGGGGACGGGTCAGCCCCAGCATTTT. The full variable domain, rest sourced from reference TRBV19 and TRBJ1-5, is DGGITQSPKYLFRKEGQNVTLSCEQNLNHDAMYWYRQDPGQGLRLIYYSQIVNDFQKGDIAEGYSVSREKKESFPLTVTSAQKNPTAFYLCASSILVGTGQPQHFGDGTRLSIL.

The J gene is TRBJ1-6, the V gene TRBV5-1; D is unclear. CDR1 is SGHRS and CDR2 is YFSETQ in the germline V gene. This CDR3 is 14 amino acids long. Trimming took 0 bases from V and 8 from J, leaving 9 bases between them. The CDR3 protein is CASSLGAEDSPLHF. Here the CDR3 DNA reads TGCGCCAGCAGCTTGGGCGCGGAGGATTCACCCCTCCACTTT.

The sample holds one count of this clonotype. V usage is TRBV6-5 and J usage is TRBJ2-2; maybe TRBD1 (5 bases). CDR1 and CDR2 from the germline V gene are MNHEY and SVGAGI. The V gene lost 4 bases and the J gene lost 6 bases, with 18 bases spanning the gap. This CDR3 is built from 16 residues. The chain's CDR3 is CASSSGRTWGSGELFF. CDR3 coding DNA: TGTGCCAGCAGTTCCGGGCGGACATGGGGTTCCGGGGAGCTGTTTTTT.

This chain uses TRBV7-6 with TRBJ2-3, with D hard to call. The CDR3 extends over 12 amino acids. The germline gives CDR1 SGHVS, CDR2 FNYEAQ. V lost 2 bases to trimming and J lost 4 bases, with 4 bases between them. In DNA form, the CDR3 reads TGTGCCAGCAGCTTAAATGCAGATACGCAGTATTTT. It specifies CASSLNADTQYF.

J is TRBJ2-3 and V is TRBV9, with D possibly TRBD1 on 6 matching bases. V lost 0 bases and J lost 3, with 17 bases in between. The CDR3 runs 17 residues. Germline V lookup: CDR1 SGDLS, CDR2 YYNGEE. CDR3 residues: CASSVVFGSQGTDTQYF. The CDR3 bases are TGTGCCAGCAGCGTAGTCTTCGGGTCACAGGGAACAGATACGCAGTATTTT.

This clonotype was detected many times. CDR3 sequence: CASSPASGGLQETQYF. Written as DNA, the CDR3 is TGCGCCAGCAGCCCGGCTAGCGGGGGACTACAAGAGACCCAGTACTTC. This sequence joins TRBV5-1 and TRBJ2-5, with TRBD2 matching 10 bases. Trimming removed 4 bases from V and 2 bases from J; junction bases left unmatched: 8. The CDR3 runs to 16 residues. Germline-derived CDR1 and CDR2 are SGHRS and YFSETQ. The whole variable domain, filled in from reference TRBV5-1 and TRBJ2-5, reads KAGVTQTPRYLIKTRGQQVTLSCSPISGHRSVSWYQQTPGQGLQFLFEYFSETQRNKGNFPGRFSGRQFSNSRSEMNVSTLELGDSALYLCASSPASGGLQETQYFGPGTRLLVL.

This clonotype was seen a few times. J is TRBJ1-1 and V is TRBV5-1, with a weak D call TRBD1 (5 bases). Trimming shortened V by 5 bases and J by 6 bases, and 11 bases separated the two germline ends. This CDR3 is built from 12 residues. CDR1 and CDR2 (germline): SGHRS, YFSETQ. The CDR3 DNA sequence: TGCGCCAGCAGGTCTCAGGGCCCTGAAGCTTTCTTT. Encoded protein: CASRSQGPEAFF.

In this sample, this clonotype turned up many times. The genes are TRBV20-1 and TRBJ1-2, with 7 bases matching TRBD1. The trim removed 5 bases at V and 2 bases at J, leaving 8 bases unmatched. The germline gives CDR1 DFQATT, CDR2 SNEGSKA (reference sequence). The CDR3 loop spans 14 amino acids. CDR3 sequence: CSAPTGPTNYGYTF. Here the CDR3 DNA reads TGCAGTGCTCCGACAGGGCCTACAAACTATGGCTACACCTTC.

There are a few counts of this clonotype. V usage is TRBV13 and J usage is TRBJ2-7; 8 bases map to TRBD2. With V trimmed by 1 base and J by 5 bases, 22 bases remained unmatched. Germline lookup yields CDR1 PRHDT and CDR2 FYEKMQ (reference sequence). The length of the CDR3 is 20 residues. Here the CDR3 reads CASSLVLAFRNSGKGNEQYF. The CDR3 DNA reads TGTGCCAGCAGCTTAGTCTTGGCATTCAGAAATAGCGGGAAAGGTAACGAGCAGTACTTC.

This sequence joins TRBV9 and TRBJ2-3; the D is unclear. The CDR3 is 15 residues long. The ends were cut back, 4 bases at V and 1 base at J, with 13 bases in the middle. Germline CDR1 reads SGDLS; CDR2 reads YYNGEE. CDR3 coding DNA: TGTGCCAGCAGCCCATCTTCCGAGGGCACAGATACGCAGTATTTT. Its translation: CASSPSSEGTDTQYF.

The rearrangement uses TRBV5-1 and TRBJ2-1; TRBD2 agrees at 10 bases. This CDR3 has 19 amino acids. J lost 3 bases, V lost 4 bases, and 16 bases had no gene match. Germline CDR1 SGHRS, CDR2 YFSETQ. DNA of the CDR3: TGCGCCAGCAGCCTATTACCCACCGAACTAGCGGGAAACTACAATGAGCAGTTCTTC. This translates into CASSLLPTELAGNYNEQFF.

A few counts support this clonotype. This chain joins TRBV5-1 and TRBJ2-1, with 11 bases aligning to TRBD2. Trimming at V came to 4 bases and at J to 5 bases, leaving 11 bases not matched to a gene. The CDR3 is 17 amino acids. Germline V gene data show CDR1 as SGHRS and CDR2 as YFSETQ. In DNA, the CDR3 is TGCGCCAGCAGCCCGCTTCCCGGGACTAGCGGAAACAATGAGCAGTTCTTC. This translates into CASSPLPGTSGNNEQFF.

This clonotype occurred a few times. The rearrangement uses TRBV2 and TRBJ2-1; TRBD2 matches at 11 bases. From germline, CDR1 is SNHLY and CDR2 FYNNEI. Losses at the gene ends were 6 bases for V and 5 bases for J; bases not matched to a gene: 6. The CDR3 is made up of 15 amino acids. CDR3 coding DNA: TGTGCCAGCAGGGGTGGGACTAGCGGCCACAATGAGCAGTTCTTC. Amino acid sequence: CASRGGTSGHNEQFF.

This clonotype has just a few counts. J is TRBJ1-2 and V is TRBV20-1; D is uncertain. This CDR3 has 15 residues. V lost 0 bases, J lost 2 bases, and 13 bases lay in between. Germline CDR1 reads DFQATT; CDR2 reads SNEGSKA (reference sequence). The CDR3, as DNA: TGCAGTGCTAGAGACAGGACGGGCAAGAACTATGGCTACACCTTC. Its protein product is CSARDRTGKNYGYTF.

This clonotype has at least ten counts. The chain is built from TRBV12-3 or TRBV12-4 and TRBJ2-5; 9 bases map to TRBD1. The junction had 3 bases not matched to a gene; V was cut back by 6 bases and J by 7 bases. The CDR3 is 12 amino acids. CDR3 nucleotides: TGTGCCAGCAGCCCGGACAGGGGGACCCAGTACTTC. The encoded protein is CASSPDRGTQYF.

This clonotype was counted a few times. The CDR3 here is CASSQAGLAGGWGETQYF. CDR3 in DNA: TGCGCCAGCAGCCAAGCGGGACTAGCGGGTGGTTGGGGGGAGACCCAGTACTTC. The rearrangement uses TRBV4-1 and TRBJ2-5; 12 nucleotides align to TRBD2. The germline CDR1 and CDR2 sequences are MGHRA and YSYEKL. The CDR3 extends over 18 amino acids. V shed 1 base and J 5 bases; nucleotides not matched to a gene: 11.

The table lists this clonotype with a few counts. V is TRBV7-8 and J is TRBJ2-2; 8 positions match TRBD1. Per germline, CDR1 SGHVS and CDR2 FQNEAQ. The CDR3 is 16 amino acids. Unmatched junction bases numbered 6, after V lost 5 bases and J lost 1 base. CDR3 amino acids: CASSPPGQGNTGELFF. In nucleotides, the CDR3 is TGTGCCAGCAGCCCCCCAGGACAGGGGAACACCGGGGAGCTGTTTTTT.

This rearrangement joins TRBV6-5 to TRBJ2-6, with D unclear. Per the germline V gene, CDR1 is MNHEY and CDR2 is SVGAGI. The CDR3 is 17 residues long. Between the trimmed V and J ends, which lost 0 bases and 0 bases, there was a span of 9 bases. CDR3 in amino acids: CASSYSGSRSGANVLTF. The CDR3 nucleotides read TGTGCCAGCAGTTACTCGGGCAGTCGCTCTGGGGCCAACGTCCTGACTTTC.

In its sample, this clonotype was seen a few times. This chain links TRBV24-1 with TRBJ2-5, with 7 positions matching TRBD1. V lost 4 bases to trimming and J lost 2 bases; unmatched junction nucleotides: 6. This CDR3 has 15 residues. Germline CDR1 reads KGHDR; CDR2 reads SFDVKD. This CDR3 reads CATSDPDRVQETQYF. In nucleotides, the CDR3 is TGTGCCACCAGTGACCCTGACAGGGTTCAAGAGACCCAGTACTTC.

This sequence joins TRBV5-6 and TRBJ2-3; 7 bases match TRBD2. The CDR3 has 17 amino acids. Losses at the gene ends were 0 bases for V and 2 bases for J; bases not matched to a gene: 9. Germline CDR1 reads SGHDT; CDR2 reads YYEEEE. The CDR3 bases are TGTGCCAGCAGCTTGGAGGTTTTCGGGGGGACCACAGATACGCAGTATTTT. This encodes CASSLEVFGGTTDTQYF.

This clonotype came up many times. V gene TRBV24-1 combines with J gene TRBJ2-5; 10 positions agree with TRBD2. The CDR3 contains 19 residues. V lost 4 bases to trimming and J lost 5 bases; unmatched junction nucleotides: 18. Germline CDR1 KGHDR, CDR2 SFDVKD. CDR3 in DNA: TGTGCCACCAGTGACCCTACTAGCGGGAATTGGGGTTTGATGGAGACCCAGTACTTC. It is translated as CATSDPTSGNWGLMETQYF.

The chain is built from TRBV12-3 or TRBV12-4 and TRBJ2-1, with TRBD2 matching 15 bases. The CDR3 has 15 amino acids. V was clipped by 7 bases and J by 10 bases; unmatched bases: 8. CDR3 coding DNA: TGTGCCAGCAATAAACCGGGACTAGCGGGAGGCGAGCAGTTCTTC. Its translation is CASNKPGLAGGEQFF.

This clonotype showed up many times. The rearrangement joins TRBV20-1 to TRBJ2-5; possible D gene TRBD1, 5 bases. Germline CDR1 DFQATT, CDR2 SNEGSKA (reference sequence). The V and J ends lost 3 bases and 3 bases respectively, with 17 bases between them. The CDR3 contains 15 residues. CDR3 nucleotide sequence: TGCAGTGCTAGCCCAGTCAGGCCAGGGAAAGAGACCCAGTACTTC. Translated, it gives CSASPVRPGKETQYF.